The 12 T cell receptor beta chains reported below all come from one sample, sequenced in a study of CD8 T cells in ankylosing spondylitis. TCRdb passed the 5' RACE reads through MiXCR, listing each CDR3 protein once. The profile shows around 320,000 distinct CDR3 sequences, 20% to 25% of them singletons. Sequencing used blood, either unsorted or a sorted T cell fraction (not recorded which). These receptors came from a female donor with ankylosing spondylitis or in good health (not recorded which).

This chain connects TRBV6-5 to TRBJ2-3; TRBD2 agrees at 14 bases. The CDR3 is 16 amino acids. J was trimmed by 8 bases and V by 0 bases; bases with no gene match: 4. The V gene's germline CDR1 is MNHEY and CDR2 SVGAGI. The DNA for the CDR3 is TGTGCCAGCAGTTACTCGACTAGCGGGAGGGGAGGTACGCAGTATTTT. Translated: CASSYSTSGRGGTQYF.

In this sample, this clonotype turned up once. V is TRBV15 and J is TRBJ2-1; TRBD2 matches at 10 bases. Germline CDR1 reads LNHNV; CDR2 reads YYDKDF (reference sequence). V lost 2 bases and J lost 7; bases outside the gene matches: 11. CDR3 length: 17 amino acids. CDR3 DNA sequence: TGTGCCACCAGCAGACCCCAACTAGCGGGACTAGGAAATGAGCAGTTCTTC. Translated: CATSRPQLAGLGNEQFF. Using reference TRBV15 and TRBJ2-1 for the parts outside the CDR3, the full variable domain is DAMVIQNPRYQVTQFGKPVTLSCSQTLNHNVMYWYQQKSSQAPKLLFHYYDKDFNNEADTPDNFQSRRPNTSFCFLDIRSPGLGDTAMYLCATSRPQLAGLGNEQFFGPGTRLTVL.

This clonotype has more than one count but fewer than ten. The chain uses TRBV4-1 and TRBJ2-2, with a possible D match to TRBD2 (6 bases). The CDR3 runs to 18 residues. CDR1 is MGHRA, CDR2 YSYEKL, per germline. V dropped 0 bases and J dropped 5 bases, with 19 bases sitting between them. CDR3 residues: CASSQDPLPGLQTGELFF. In nucleotides, the CDR3 is TGCGCCAGCAGCCAAGATCCCCTACCGGGACTGCAGACCGGGGAGCTGTTTTTT.

The V and J genes are TRBV25-1 and TRBJ1-1; D not certain. CDR1 and CDR2 (germline): MGHDK, SYGVNS. Trimming pared 1 base from V and 8 bases from J, leaving 14 bases between. The CDR3 sequence is 14 residues long. The CDR3 region has the DNA TGTGCCAGCAGTGAATCCACTGTTAGGTGGGAAGCTTTCTTT. It specifies CASSESTVRWEAFF.

J is TRBJ1-2 and V is TRBV20-1, with unresolved D. There are 11 residues in the CDR3. The germline V gene encodes CDR1 DFQATT and CDR2 SNEGSKA (reference sequence). The V end lost 2 bases, the J end lost 6 bases, and 7 bases lay between the germline ends. CDR3 loop: CSARRRDGYTF. The CDR3 bases are TGCAGTGCTAGACGTCGAGATGGCTACACCTTC.

Written as DNA, the CDR3 is TGTGCCAGCAGCCAGGAGCAGAGCTACGAGCAGTACTTC. Encoded protein: CASSQEQSYEQYF. V usage is TRBV14 and J usage is TRBJ2-7, with D unclear. Germline V gives CDR1 SGHDN, CDR2 FVKESK. The CDR3 spans 13 residues. V gave up 3 bases and J gave up 3 bases, with 9 bases separating them.

This clonotype has a single count. A much bigger clone sits one base away, suggesting this may be a read error. This sequence joins TRBV18 and TRBJ2-7; D is unresolved. Germline V CDR1 and CDR2: KGHSH, LQKENI. With 5 bases removed from V and 2 bases from J, the gap between germline ends came to 13 bases. This CDR3 comprises 14 residues. The chain's CDR3 is CASSNLPAAYEQYF. DNA of the CDR3: TGTGCCAGCTCAAATCTTCCAGCCGCCTACGAGCAGTACTTC. Full variable domain (outside the CDR3, taken from reference TRBV18 and TRBJ2-7): NAGVMQNPRHLVRRRGQEARLRCSPMKGHSHVYWYRQLPEEGLKFMVYLQKENIIDESGMPKERFSAEFPKEGPSILRIQQVVRGDSAAYFCASSNLPAAYEQYFGPGTRLTVT.

This clonotype was counted a few times. The J gene is TRBJ1-1, the V gene TRBV29-1; the D gene is possibly TRBD1 (5 bases). Per the germline V gene, CDR1 is SQVTM and CDR2 is ANQGSEA. The CDR3 is made up of 12 amino acids. The V and J ends lost 6 bases and 3 bases respectively, with 11 bases between them. Written as DNA, the CDR3 is TGCAGCGTGAATCAGGGTGACACTGAAGCTTTCTTT. Translation gives CSVNQGDTEAFF.

The V call is TRBV5-1, the J call TRBJ2-1; 7 bases map to TRBD1. This CDR3 is built from 16 residues. With V trimmed by 0 bases and J by 4 bases, 7 bases remained unmatched. Germline assignment: CDR1 SGHRS and CDR2 YFSETQ. The CDR3 DNA is TGCGCCAGCAGCTTGGGGGGACAGCAAGAATACAATGAGCAGTTCTTC. It translates to CASSLGGQQEYNEQFF.

This clonotype turned up a few times. The chain employs TRBV6-4 and TRBJ1-1; TRBD1 might be the D (6 bases). The ends were cut back, 7 bases at V and 2 bases at J, with 20 bases in the middle. The length of the CDR3 is 16 residues. Germline loops: CDR1 MRHNA, CDR2 SNTAGT. DNA of the CDR3: TGTGCCAGCACCGCGTGGGTGGGGGGCATAAACACTGAAGCTTTCTTT. Its translation is CASTAWVGGINTEAFF.

This clonotype came up a few times. The J gene is TRBJ2-1, the V gene TRBV6-5; 9 nucleotides line up with TRBD2. V shed 2 bases, J shed 5 bases, and the junction held 10 bases outside the gene matches. Germline CDR1 is MNHEY and CDR2 is SVGAGI. This CDR3 has 17 residues. CDR3 residues: CASSYTSGLAFHNEQFF. The CDR3 nucleotides read TGTGCCAGCAGTTACACCTCCGGACTAGCGTTCCACAATGAGCAGTTCTTC.

This chain joins TRBV6-5 and TRBJ2-3, with 8 bases that match TRBD2. Germline CDR1 and CDR2: MNHEY and SVGAGI. V was clipped by 2 bases and J by 5 bases; unmatched bases: 6. The CDR3 runs 15 residues. The CDR3: CASSYRAGGGDTQYF. CDR3 sequence (DNA): TGTGCCAGCAGTTACCGTGCGGGAGGTGGAGATACGCAGTATTTT.